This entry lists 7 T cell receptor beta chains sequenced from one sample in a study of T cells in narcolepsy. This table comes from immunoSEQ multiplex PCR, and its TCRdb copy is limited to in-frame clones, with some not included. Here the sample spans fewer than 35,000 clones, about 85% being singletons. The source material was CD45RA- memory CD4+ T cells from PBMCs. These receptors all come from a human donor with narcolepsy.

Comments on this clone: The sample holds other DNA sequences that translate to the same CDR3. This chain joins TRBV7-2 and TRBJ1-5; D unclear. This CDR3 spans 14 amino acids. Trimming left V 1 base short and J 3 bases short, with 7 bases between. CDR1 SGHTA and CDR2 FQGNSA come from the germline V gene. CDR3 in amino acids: CASSLGRYNQPQHF. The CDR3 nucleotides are TGTGCCAGCAGCTTAGGACGGTACAATCAGCCCCAGCATTTT.

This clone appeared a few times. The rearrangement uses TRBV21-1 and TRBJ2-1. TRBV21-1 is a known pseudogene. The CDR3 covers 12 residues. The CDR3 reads CASSKDDNEQFF. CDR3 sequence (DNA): TGTGCCAGCAGCAAAGACGACAATGAGCAGTTCTTC.

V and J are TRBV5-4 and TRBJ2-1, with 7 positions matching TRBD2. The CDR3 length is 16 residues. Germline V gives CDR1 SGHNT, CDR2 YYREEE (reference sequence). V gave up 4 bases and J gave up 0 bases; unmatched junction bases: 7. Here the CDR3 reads CASSRTSASSYNEQFF. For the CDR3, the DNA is TGTGCCAGCAGCCGAACTAGCGCGAGCTCCTACAATGAGCAGTTCTTC.

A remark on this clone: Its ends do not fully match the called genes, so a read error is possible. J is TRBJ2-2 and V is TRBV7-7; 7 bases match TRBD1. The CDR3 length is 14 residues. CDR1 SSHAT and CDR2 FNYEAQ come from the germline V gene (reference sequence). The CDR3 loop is CASSSQGWTGELFF. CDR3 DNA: TGTGCTAGCAGCTCACAGGGGTGGACCGGGGAGCTGTTTTTT. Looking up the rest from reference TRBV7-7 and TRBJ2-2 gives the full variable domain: GAGVSQSPRYKVTKRGQDVTLRCDPISSHATLYWYQQALGQGPEFLTYFNYEAQPDKSGLPSDRFSAERPEGSISTLTIQRTEQRDSAMYRCASSSQGWTGELFFGEGSRLTVL.

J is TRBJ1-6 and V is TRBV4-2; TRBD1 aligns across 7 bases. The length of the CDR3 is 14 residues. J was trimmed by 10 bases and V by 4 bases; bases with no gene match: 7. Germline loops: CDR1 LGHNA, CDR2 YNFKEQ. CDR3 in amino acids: CASSPDRRESPLHF. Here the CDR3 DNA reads TGTGCCAGCAGCCCGGACAGGCGTGAGTCACCCCTCCACTTT.

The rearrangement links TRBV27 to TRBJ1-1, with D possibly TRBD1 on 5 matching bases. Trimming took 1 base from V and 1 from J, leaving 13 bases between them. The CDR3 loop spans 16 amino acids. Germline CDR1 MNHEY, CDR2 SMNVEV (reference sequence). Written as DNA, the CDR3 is TGTGCCAGCAGTTTATTAGGGGCCATTAAGAACACTGAAGCTTTCTTT. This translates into CASSLLGAIKNTEAFF.

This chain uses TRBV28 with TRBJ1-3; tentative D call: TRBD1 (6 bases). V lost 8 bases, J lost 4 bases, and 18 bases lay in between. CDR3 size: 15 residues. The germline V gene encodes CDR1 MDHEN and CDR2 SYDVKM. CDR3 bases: TGTGCCAGCGGCAGGGGAATAGTAGTAGGAAACACCATATATTTT. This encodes CASGRGIVVGNTIYF.